This T cell receptor beta chain derives from a study of graft-versus-host responses after intestinal transplantation. Study as a whole: For two to three years after anti-thymocyte globulin induction, all recipients took tacrolimus and steroids. Whole-study results and caveats: Marrow from the recipient contained GvH clones, some of which had appeared first in ileum or blood.

V lost 8 bases and J lost 4; bases outside the gene matches: 9. The CDR3 contains 14 residues. CDR1 and CDR2 from the germline V gene are MNHNS and SASEGT. Each mixed lymphocyte reaction held some 200,000 CFSE-labeled responders and some 200,000 irradiated violet-dye-labeled stimulators. Once the reaction had ended, proliferating CFSE-low CD3+CD4+ and CD3+CD8+ responders were sorted. This table comes from immunoSEQ multiplex PCR, and its TCRdb copy is limited to in-frame clones, with some not included. The sample shows 13,000 to 15,000 clones, 33% of them seen only once. Sequenced material: alloreactive CD4+ T cells from a mixed lymphocyte reaction culture, taken before intestinal transplant. Subset described: CFSE-low proliferating T cells sorted from roughly six-day pre-transplant mixed lymphocyte reaction (GvH or HvG direction). This clonotype was sampled from a human patient who received an intestinal transplant. This chain connects TRBV6-1 to TRBJ1-2; 8 bases are shared with TRBD1. CDR3 in DNA: TGTGCCAGCCGAAATTCCGGGACAGGCTATGGCTACACCTTC. As protein: CASRNSGTGYGYTF.